This T cell receptor beta chain was observed in a study of blood T cells in healthy people across ages. Study-wide results and limits: More naive CD4+ cells and higher diversity marked long-lived donors relative to aged donors. Higher naive T cell percentage went strongly together with higher TCR beta diversity.

Primed by a sample-barcoded 5' primer and a J-beta primer mix, a second PCR proceeded for about 6 to 12 cycles. All samples yielded 2.5 million or more CDR3-containing paired-end reads. TCRdb used MiXCR to reprocess the 5' RACE reads, holding one entry per CDR3 protein. The top ten clones hold approximately 22% of a sample with around 2 million distinct CDR3 sequences, around 40% of them seen once. Isolation recovered at least 6.5 million PBMCs from every sample. Regarding this clonotype: Its specificity is not known.

The germline V gene has CDR1 SGHRS and CDR2 YFSETQ. This CDR3 has 13 residues. V was pared by 7 bases and J by 9 bases, with 8 bases of the junction left unmatched. The rearrangement links TRBV5-1 to TRBJ2-2; the match to TRBD1 covers 8 bases. The specimen was blood. This clonotype was obtained from a human donor in good health. CDR3 loop: CASSDRVEWELFF. Here the CDR3 DNA reads TGCGCCAGCTCGGACAGGGTCGAATGGGAGCTGTTTTTT.